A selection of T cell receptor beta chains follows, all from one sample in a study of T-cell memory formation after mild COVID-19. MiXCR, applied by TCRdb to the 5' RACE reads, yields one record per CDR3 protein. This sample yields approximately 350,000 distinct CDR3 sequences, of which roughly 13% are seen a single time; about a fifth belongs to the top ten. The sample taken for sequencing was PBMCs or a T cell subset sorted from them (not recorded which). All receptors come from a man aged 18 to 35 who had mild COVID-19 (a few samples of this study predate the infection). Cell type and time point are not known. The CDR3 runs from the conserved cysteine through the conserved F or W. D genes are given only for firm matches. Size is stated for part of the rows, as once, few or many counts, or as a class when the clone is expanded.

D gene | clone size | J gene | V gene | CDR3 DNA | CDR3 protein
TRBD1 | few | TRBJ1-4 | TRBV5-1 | TGCGCCAGCAGCAGCCGGGACAGCAGTGAAAAACTGTTTTTT | CASSSRDSSEKLFF
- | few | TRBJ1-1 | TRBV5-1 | TGCGCCAGCAGCCCTTCGACGGGTTGGAACACTGAAGCTTTCTTT | CASSPSTGWNTEAFF
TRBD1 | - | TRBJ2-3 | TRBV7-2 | TGTGCCAGCGGAGAGACCGGACAGGGCCCAGATACGCAGTATTTT | CASGETGQGPDTQYF
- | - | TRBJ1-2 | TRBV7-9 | TGTGCCAGCAGCCACCCCCGGGGCCGGCATGGCTACACCTTC | CASSHPRGRHGYTF
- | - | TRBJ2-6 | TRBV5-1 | TGCGCCAGCAGCCCACCGGTACAGGGATCTGGGGCCAACGTCCTGACTTTC | CASSPPVQGSGANVLTF
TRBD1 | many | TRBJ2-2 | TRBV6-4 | TGTGCCAGCAGTGAGGAGACAGGGGGCACCGGGGAGCTGTTTTTT | CASSEETGGTGELFF
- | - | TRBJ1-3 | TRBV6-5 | TGTGCCAGCAGTTACAGACCCTGGGCAGCGAACTCTGGAAACACCATATATTTT | CASSYRPWAANSGNTIYF
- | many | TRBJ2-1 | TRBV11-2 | TGTGCCAGCAGCTTAGACTTTGAGCAGTTCTTC | CASSLDFEQFF
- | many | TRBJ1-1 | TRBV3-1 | TGTGCCAGCAGCCCGACAGGCACTGAAGCTTTCTTT | CASSPTGTEAFF
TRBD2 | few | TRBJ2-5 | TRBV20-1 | TGCAGTGCTCGCGGGACTAGCCGGGAGACCCAGTACTTC | CSARGTSRETQYF
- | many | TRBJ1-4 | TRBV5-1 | TGCGCCAGCAGCATCGGACAGAACAGTAATGAAAAACTGTTTTTT | CASSIGQNSNEKLFF
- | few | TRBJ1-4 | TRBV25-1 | TGTGCCAGCAGTGATCTAACGACTAATGAAAAACTGTTTTTT | CASSDLTTNEKLFF
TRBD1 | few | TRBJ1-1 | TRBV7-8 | TGTGCCAGCAGCTTGGGACAGGGGAAAACTGAAGCTTTCTTT | CASSLGQGKTEAFF
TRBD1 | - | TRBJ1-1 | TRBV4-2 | TGTGCCAGCAGGGACAGGGGTGAGGCTTTCTTT | CASRDRGEAFF
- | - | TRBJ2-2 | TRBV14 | TGTGCCAGCAGCCAAGACCCCGGGGAGCTGTTTTTT | CASSQDPGELFF
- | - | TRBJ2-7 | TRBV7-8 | TGTGCCAGCAGCTGGACGACTGGTAGCTCCTACGAGCAGTACTTC | CASSWTTGSSYEQYF
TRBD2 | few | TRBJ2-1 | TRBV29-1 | TGCAGCGTGGTGGGACTAGCGGGGGAAACTTTCTTC | CSVVGLAGETFF
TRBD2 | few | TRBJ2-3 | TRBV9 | TGTGCCAGCAGCGTAGTGGGACTAGCCACAGATACGCAGTATTTT | CASSVVGLATDTQYF
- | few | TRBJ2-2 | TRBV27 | TGTGCCAGCAGTTTATCATCAGGGTCCGGGGAGCTGTTTTTT | CASSLSSGSGELFF
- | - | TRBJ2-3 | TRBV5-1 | TGCGCCAGCAGCTACTTCGGGTCCGACCCCGCAGATACGCAGTATTTT | CASSYFGSDPADTQYF
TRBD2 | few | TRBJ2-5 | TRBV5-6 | TGTGCCAGCAGCCGAAATTTGGCAGCGGGGCTTCGAGAGACCCAGTACTTC | CASSRNLAAGLRETQYF
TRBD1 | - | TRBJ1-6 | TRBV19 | TGTGCCAGTGCCGACAGGGTGGGCTCCTATAATTCACCCCTCCACTTT | CASADRVGSYNSPLHF
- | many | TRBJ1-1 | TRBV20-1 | TGCAGTGCTAGGGGGGGGAACACTGAAGCTTTCTTT | CSARGGNTEAFF
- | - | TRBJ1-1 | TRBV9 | TGTGCCAGCAGCGTAAGGACGGTGAACACTGAAGCTTTCTTT | CASSVRTVNTEAFF
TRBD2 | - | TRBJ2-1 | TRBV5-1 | TGCGCCAGCAGCCCGGCCGGGTCTAGCGGGGGGGCCTACAATGAGCAGTTCTTC | CASSPAGSSGGAYNEQFF
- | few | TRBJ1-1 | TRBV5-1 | TGCGCCAGCAGCTTCTTGGGGGGTACTGAAGCTTTCTTT | CASSFLGGTEAFF
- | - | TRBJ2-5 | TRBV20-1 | TGCAGTGCTAGAAGTCGGGCTTTGTACCAAGAGACCCAGTACTTC | CSARSRALYQETQYF
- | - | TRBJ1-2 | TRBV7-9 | TGTGCCAGCAGCTTTACTGGGCTTCTCAGCTCTGGCTACACCTTC | CASSFTGLLSSGYTF
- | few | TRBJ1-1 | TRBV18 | TGTGCCAGCTCACCATTCCCGAGGGGGAACACTGAAGCTTTCTTT | CASSPFPRGNTEAFF
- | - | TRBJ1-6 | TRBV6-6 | TGTGCCAGCAGTTACTCGGGGGCGGGCGCGGGGGCACCCCTCCACTTT | CASSYSGAGAGAPLHF
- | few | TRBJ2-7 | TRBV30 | TGTGCCTGGAGAACAGACTCCTACGAGCAGTACTTC | CAWRTDSYEQYF
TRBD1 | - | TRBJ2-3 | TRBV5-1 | TGCGCCAGCAGCCTGACAGGGCCTAGCACAGATACGCAGTATTTT | CASSLTGPSTDTQYF
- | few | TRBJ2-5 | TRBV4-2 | TGTGCCAGCAGCCAAACTATCCTCGAGACCCAGTACTTC | CASSQTILETQYF